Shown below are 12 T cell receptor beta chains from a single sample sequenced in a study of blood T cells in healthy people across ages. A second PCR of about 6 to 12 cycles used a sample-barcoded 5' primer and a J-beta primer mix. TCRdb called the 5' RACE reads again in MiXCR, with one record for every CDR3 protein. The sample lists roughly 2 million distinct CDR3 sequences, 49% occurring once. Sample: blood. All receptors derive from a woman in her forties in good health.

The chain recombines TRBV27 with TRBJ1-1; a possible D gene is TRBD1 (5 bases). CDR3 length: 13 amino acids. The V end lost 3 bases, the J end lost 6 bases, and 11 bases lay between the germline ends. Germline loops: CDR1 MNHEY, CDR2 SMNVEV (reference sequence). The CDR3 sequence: CASSFAQGAEAFF. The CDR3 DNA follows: TGTGCCAGCAGTTTCGCCCAGGGCGCTGAAGCTTTCTTT.

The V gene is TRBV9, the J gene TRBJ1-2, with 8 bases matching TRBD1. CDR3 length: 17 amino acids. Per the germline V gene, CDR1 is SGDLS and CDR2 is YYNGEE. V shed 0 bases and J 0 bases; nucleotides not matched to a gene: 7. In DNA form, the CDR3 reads TGTGCCAGCAGCGTAGAGGACAGGGTTGGTTCTAACTATGGCTACACCTTC. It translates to CASSVEDRVGSNYGYTF.

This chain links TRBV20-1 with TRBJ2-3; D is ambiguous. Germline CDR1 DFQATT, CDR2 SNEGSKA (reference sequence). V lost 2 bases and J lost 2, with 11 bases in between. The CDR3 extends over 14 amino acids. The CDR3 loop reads CSARRRQPTDTQYF. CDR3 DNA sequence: TGCAGTGCTAGACGACGACAACCCACAGATACGCAGTATTTT.

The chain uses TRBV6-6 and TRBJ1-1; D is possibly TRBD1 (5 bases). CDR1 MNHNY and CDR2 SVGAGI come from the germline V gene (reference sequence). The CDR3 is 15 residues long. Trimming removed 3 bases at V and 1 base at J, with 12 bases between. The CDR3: CASSYGATKNTEAFF. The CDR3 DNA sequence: TGTGCCAGCAGTTATGGGGCCACAAAGAACACTGAAGCTTTCTTT.

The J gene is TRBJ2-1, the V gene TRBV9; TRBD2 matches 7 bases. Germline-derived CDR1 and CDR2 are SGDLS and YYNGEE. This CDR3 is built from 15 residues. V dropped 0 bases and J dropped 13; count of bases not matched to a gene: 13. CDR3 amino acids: CASSVGTRMSETQFF. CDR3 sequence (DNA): TGTGCCAGCAGCGTAGGGACTAGAATGTCGGAGACCCAGTTCTTC.

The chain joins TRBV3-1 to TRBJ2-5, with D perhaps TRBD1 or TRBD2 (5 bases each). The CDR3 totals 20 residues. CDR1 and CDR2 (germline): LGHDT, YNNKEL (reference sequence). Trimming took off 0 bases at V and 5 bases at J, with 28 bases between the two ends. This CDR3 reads CASSQEVGGFSKTDRETQYF. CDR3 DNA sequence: TGTGCCAGCAGCCAAGAAGTAGGAGGATTCTCCAAGACAGACCGGGAGACCCAGTACTTC.

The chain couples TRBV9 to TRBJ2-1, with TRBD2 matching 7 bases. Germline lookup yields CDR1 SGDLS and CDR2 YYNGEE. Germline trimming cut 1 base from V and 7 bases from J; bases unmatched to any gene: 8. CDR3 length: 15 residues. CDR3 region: CASSVSGTNYNEQFF. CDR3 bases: TGTGCCAGCAGCGTATCCGGGACTAACTATAATGAGCAGTTCTTC. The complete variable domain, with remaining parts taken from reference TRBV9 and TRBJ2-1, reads DSGVTQTPKHLITATGQRVTLRCSPRSGDLSVYWYQQSLDQGLQFLIQYYNGEERAKGNILERFSAQQFPDLHSELNLSSLELGDSALYFCASSVSGTNYNEQFFGPGTRLTVL.

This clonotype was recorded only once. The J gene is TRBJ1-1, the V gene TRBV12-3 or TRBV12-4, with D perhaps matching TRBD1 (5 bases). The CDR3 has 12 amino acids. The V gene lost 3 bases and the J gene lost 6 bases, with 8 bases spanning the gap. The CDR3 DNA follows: TGTGCCAGCAGTTTGGGGCAGCCTGAAGCTTTCTTT. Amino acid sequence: CASSLGQPEAFF.

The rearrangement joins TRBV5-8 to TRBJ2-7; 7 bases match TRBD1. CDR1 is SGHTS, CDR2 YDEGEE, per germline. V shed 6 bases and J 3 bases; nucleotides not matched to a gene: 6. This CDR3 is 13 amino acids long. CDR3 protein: CASTRGQNYEQYF. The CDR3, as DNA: TGTGCCAGCACCCGGGGACAGAACTACGAGCAGTACTTC. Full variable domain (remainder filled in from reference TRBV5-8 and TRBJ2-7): EAGVTQSPTHLIKTRGQQATLRCSPISGHTSVYWYQQALGLGLQFLLWYDEGEERNRGNFPPRFSGRQFPNYSSELNVNALELEDSALYLCASTRGQNYEQYFGPGTRLTVT.

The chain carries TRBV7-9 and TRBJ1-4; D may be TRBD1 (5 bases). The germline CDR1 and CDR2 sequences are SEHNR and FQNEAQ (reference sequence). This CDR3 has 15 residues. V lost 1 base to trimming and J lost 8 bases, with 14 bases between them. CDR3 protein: CASSLGWQGFEKLFF. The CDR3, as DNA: TGTGCCAGCAGCTTAGGGTGGCAGGGTTTCGAAAAACTGTTTTTT. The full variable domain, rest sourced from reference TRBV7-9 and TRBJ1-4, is DTGVSQNPRHKITKRGQNVTFRCDPISEHNRLYWYRQTLGQGPEFLTYFQNEAQLEKSRLLSDRFSAERPKGSFSTLEIQRTEQGDSAMYLCASSLGWQGFEKLFFGSGTQLSVL.

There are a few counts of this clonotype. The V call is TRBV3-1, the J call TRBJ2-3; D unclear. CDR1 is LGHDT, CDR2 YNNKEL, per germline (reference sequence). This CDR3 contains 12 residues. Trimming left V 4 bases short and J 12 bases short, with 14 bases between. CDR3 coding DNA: TGTGCCAGCAGCCCAACTGGGCTAGGCCAGTATTTT. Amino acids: CASSPTGLGQYF.

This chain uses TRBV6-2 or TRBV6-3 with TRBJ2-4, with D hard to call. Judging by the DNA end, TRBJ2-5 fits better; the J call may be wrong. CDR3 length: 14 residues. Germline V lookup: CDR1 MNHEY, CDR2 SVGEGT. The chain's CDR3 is CASSYVSAQETQYF. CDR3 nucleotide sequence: TGTGCCAGCAGTTACGTGTCAGCTCAAGAGACCCAGTACTTC.